Detailed here is one TCR beta chain. The antigen remains unidentified. The data belong to a study of regulatory T cells in long-lasting Graves disease. The germline V gene encodes CDR1 LGHDT and CDR2 YNNKEL (reference sequence). V was pared by 0 bases and J by 4 bases, with 9 bases of the junction left unmatched. The CDR3 covers 17 residues. Study results and caveats: Persistent disease showed a preference for TRBV28, TRBJ1-2 and TRBJ2-5.

Construction of the TCR beta libraries employed iRepertoire HTBI primers in conjunction with Arm-PCR of CDR3 regions. TCRdb analysed the multiplex PCR reads with MiXCR anew, one entry per CDR3 protein. The sample yields around 240,000 distinct CDR3 sequences, 15% to 20% seen once. This sample's time point: newly diagnosed GD, antithyroid drugs for less than 3 months. Researchers made the TCR library from RNA that was extracted from PBMCs. The sample also formed part of further work on T cells in Graves' hyperthyroidism and ophthalmopathy. That source notes: First-round RT-PCR targeting the TCR CDR3 was performed with the HTBI primer set.

The source was peripheral blood mononuclear cells (PBMCs), collected at new diagnosis, from a patient treated with antithyroid drugs. The gene calls are TRBV3-1 and TRBJ2-1; the match to TRBD2 covers 7 bases. The sequence was collected from a woman aged 25 to 39 with Graves disease. CDR3 sequence: CASSQDRGTNSYNEQFF. Written as DNA, the CDR3 is TGTGCCAGCAGCCAAGATAGAGGGACTAACAGTTACAATGAGCAGTTCTTC.